The subject of this entry is one T cell receptor (beta chain). No cognate antigen has been identified for it. Within one base of it there is no much larger clone, and no base qualities were kept. The sample belongs to a study of blood T cells in healthy people across ages (dated by TCRdb to about 2015). Concerning the study at large: In model experiments, template switching captured about one uniquely barcoded TCR beta cDNA molecule for every two T cells. Using the same blood draw, the study looked at two additional independent replicas of 1 million unique cDNA reads for two donors, one aged 18 to 30 and the other aged 80 or older. Donors of different ages were randomly distributed across sequencing lanes to avoid experimental bias. Age-related changes in TCR beta repertoire diversity were measured in the study by deep sequencing normalized with unique cDNA molecular identifiers. The donors were split into four age groups: young (average roughly 15 years), middle-aged (nearly 40), aged (over 55) and long-lived (approximately 80).

The library was produced with 5' RACE. TCRdb records Illumina HiSeq 2500 as the sequencer. A second PCR of roughly 7 to 11 cycles was performed with a sample-barcoded 5' primer and a J-beta primer mix. A unique molecular identifier was introduced onto each TCR beta cDNA molecule by a template-switch 5' adaptor carrying 12 random nucleotides. Each sample yielded at least 3 million CDR3-containing paired-end reads. First-strand cDNA synthesis was performed from all RNA using the Mint cDNA synthesis kit, with priming by a TRBC-specific oligonucleotide. Following uracil-DNA glycosylase treatment, all cDNA underwent a first 18-cycle PCR with the universal primers M1SS and BC2_uni_R. On the study's bioinformatics: Normalization of each sample was performed by random selection of 1 million high-quality reads, each carrying a distinct molecular identifier. Instead of being binned into consensus sequences, reads that shared molecular identifiers were thrown out. MiTCR, with a Q25 quality threshold and the strictest error-elimination algorithm, was used for CDR3 identification, clonotype clustering and error correction. Lower-bound total TCR beta diversity was estimated with a nonparametric unseen species model using Euler transformation. TCRdb's own reprocessing of the public reads used fastp at Q25 and MiXCR and kept productive beta chains. Rows merge per CDR3 protein into single entries with the most common DNA and genes. None of the V and J calls come from the authors' own analysis; TCRdb made them. The sample table contains around 1,100,000 distinct CDR3 sequences; only one count was recorded for 30% to 40% of them. Around 12% of the sample comes from the top ten.

CDR3 length: 15 amino acids, cysteine to phenylalanine. Of all the DNA, just the CDR3 is kept, 45 bases in frame from base 1. From the germline V gene, CDR1 is SGHTA and CDR2 is FQGNSA. The donors were 40 or so Caucasian individuals from Russia, aged roughly 6 to 100 years, who were systemically healthy. Approximately 9 milliliters of peripheral blood were collected from each donor into EDTA-treated Vacutainer tubes. Ficoll-Paque density-gradient centrifugation was used to isolate PBMCs, with at least 6 million obtained per sample. Total RNA, at least 5 micrograms per sample, was extracted from PBMCs with Trizol reagent. Naive CD45RAhigh/CD27high T cell percentages were measured by flow cytometry on a PBMC aliquot from every donor. The full study reports these points: Observed TCR beta diversity correlated strongly with the percentage of naive T cells measured by flow cytometry. Compared with the aged group, the long-lived group had more naive CD4+ T cells, fewer expanded clones and increased TCR diversity, a pattern suggesting age selection. Estimates of total diversity based on one million sequenced T cells were regarded as lower bounds and as underestimates. Because the CMV infection status of the donors was unknown, age-related changes in expanded clonotypes may potentially have been confounded. Conclusive comparison of naive and antigen-experienced compartments was prevented by the profiling of bulk unsorted PBMCs. As age increased, observed TCR beta diversity per million T cells dropped in a roughly linear way, and a significant reduction was already evident by age 40.

This receptor was obtained from a man younger than 30 in good health. Rearrangement joined TRBV7-2 to TRBJ2-1; 10 middle bases align to TRBD1. The J call is in doubt because the DNA end fits TRBJ2-7 better. Sequenced input: blood. Here the CDR3 is given as CASRDRGGSYNEQYF. The DNA sequence reads TGTGCCAGCAGGGACAGGGGGGGGTCCTACAATGAGCAGTACTTC.